These T cell receptor beta chains were read from a single sample in a study of blood T cell repertoires in COVID-19. The assay was immunoSEQ multiplex PCR, and TCRdb's table has in-frame clones only and misses some. The sample has just over 650,000 clones, over 80% seen once; the top ten hold over 0.2%. The sample consisted of peripheral blood. Receptors were obtained from a woman aged 18-29 years with acute or convalescent COVID-19. CDR3s include the opening cysteine and the closing phenylalanine or tryptophan. The D gene is left open where the match is weak. Size is omitted from some rows. Given values are once, few, many or a class for expanded clones.

>TRBJ2-5|TRBV5-4|-|-
TGTGCCAGCAGCTTGGGGTCAGGCCAAGAGACCCAGTACTTC
CASSLGSGQETQYF
>TRBJ1-1|TRBV5-4|-|-
TGTGCCAGCAGCTTGGTGGAGGGGAAGAACACTGAAGCTTTCTTT
CASSLVEGKNTEAFF
>TRBJ1-1|TRBV7-8|-|-
TGTGCCAGCAGCCTACTACAGGCGAACACTGAAGCTTTCTTT
CASSLLQANTEAFF
>TRBJ2-6|TRBV5-1|-|-
TGCGCCAGCAGCTTGACAGATACCGTCTCTGGGGCCAACGTCCTGACTTTC
CASSLTDTVSGANVLTF
>TRBJ2-7|TRBV6-5|-|-
TGTGCCAGCAGTTACTCGAACTCCCCCAGGGTCGCCGAGCAGTACTTC
CASSYSNSPRVAEQYF
>TRBJ2-7|TRBV12-3/TRBV12-4|once|-
TGTGCCAGCAGGGGCTCAAGCTCCTACGAGCAGTACTTC
CASRGSSSYEQYF
>TRBJ1-2|TRBV5-1|-|-
TGCGCCAGCAGCTTCTCCCCTAACTATGGCTACACCTTC
CASSFSPNYGYTF
>TRBJ1-2|TRBV6-5|once|TRBD1
TGTGCCAGCACCTATCGACAGGGAACTAACTATGGCTACACCTTC
CASTYRQGTNYGYTF
>TRBJ2-7|TRBV6-2/TRBV6-3|-|TRBD2
TGTGCCAGCAGCCTAGCGGGGGGGCCATACTACGAGCAGTACTTC
CASSLAGGPYYEQYF
>TRBJ1-6|TRBV7-9|-|-
TGTGCCAGCAGCAGAAACGCAGGGAATTCACCCCTCCACTTT
CASSRNAGNSPLHF
>TRBJ1-1|TRBV19|-|-
TGTGCCAGTAGGCTAGGGGGGAACACTGAAGCTTTCTTT
CASRLGGNTEAFF
>TRBJ2-7|TRBV4-2|-|-
TGTGCCAGCAGCCAGACAGGATCCGAGCAGTACTTC
CASSQTGSEQYF
>TRBJ1-3|TRBV11-2|-|-
TGTGCCAGCAGCTTAGGGGGCATCGGGGGAAACACCATATATTTT
CASSLGGIGGNTIYF
>TRBJ1-4|TRBV5-5|-|TRBD1
TGTGCCAGCAGCTGGGGGGACAGATTAAATGAAAAACTGTTTTTT
CASSWGDRLNEKLFF
>TRBJ2-1|TRBV18|-|-
TGTGCCAGCTCACCACTTATGGAAGGTCCGGGGAGCTCCTACAATGAGCAGTTCTTC
CASSPLMEGPGSSYNEQFF
>TRBJ2-1|TRBV11-2|once|-
TGTGCCAGCAGCCCCAGGGGGGCAATATTACGCCCTGAGCAGTTCTTC
CASSPRGAILRPEQFF
>TRBJ2-7|TRBV6-1|-|TRBD1
TGTGCCAGCAGTGAAGAAGGGACAGGGTATTTCGAGCAGTACTTC
CASSEEGTGYFEQYF
>TRBJ1-2|TRBV19|once|TRBD1
TGTGCCAGTAGCGAACCGGGACAGGGAAGGTTGTACACCTTC
CASSEPGQGRLYTF
>TRBJ1-1|TRBV10-1|-|-
TGCGCCGCCGTGCTAGGAGGCCACGACACTGAAGCTTTCTTT
CAAVLGGHDTEAFF
>TRBJ2-6|TRBV7-2|once|-
TGTGCCAGCAGCTTAGTGGCCGGGGTCTCTGGGGCCAACGTCCTGACTTTC
CASSLVAGVSGANVLTF
>TRBJ2-7|TRBV20-1|-|-
TGCAGTGCTAGTGAACGAACGACAGACTACGAGCAGTACTTC
CSASERTTDYEQYF
>TRBJ1-1|TRBV15|-|TRBD1
TGTGCCACCAGCAGGACACAGGGGACGAACACTGAAGCTTTCTTT
CATSRTQGTNTEAFF
>TRBJ1-6|TRBV4-2|-|TRBD1
TGTGCCAGCAGCTTGGAACAGGGGGGCAATTCACCCCTCCACTTT
CASSLEQGGNSPLHF
>TRBJ2-6|TRBV6-5|-|TRBD2
TGTGCCAGCGGCCGGGGGGGCTCTGGGGCCAACGTCCTGACTTTC
CASGRGGSGANVLTF